Shown below are 24 T cell receptor beta chains from a single sample sequenced in a study of cytomegalovirus exposure and HLA in healthy donors. The PCR was carried out with 60 Vbeta primers and 13 Jbeta primers. Profiling relied on immunoSEQ multiplex PCR, and the TCRdb table lists in-frame clones only, not all of them. Counted here are roughly 180,000 clones, around four fifths occurring once; the ten biggest clones make up approximately 1.3%. The sequencing sample was made of PBMCs. These receptors were obtained from a young man in good health and CMV-seronegative.

The V and J genes are TRBV6-5 and TRBJ1-5; 8 positions match TRBD1. The CDR3 extends over 15 amino acids. V trimming: 6 bases; J trimming: 3 bases; junction bases outside the gene matches: 7. In germline, CDR1 is MNHEY, CDR2 SVGAGI. Here the CDR3 DNA reads TGTGCCAGCAGCCCTGACAGGGGTTCCAATCAGCCCCAGCATTTT. This gives the protein CASSPDRGSNQPQHF.

The genes are TRBV14 and TRBJ1-2; 7 bases agree with TRBD1. After removal of 1 base from V and 11 bases from J, the junction contained 4 bases not matched to a gene. The length of the CDR3 is 12 residues. Looked up from germline, CDR1 is SGHDN and CDR2 is FVKESK. The CDR3 loop is CASSQGQGRYTF. As DNA, the CDR3 is TGTGCCAGCAGCCAAGGACAGGGAAGATACACCTTC.

This chain joins TRBV6-5 and TRBJ1-1; a possible D gene is TRBD1 (5 bases). The CDR3 is made up of 14 amino acids. Trimming stripped 6 bases from V and 6 bases from J, with 17 bases between. Per germline, CDR1 MNHEY and CDR2 SVGAGI. DNA for the CDR3: TGTGCCAGCAGCCTCCAGGGCCCATCCCCTGAAGCTTTCTTT. Protein sequence: CASSLQGPSPEAFF.

This clone was observed a single time. CDR3 region: CASSQDGLNNQPQHF. CDR3 in DNA: TGCGCCAGCAGCCAAGATGGGCTTAACAATCAGCCCCAGCATTTT. The V gene is TRBV4-3, the J gene TRBJ1-5; D is uncertain. Germline V CDR1 and CDR2: LGHNA, YSLEER. This CDR3 region has 15 residues. V was trimmed by 0 bases and J by 3 bases, leaving 9 bases between them.

V usage is TRBV11-2 and J usage is TRBJ2-7, with 7 bases that match TRBD1. CDR1 and CDR2 from the germline V gene are SGHAT and FQNNGV. V lost 5 bases, J lost 0 bases, and 4 bases stayed unmatched. This CDR3 has 14 amino acids. This chain's CDR3 is CASSPGQSSYEQYF. The DNA of the CDR3 is TGTGCCAGCAGCCCGGGACAGAGCTCCTACGAGCAGTACTTC.

V gene TRBV4-1 combines with J gene TRBJ2-7, with 9 bases that match TRBD1. The germline gives CDR1 MGHRA, CDR2 YSYEKL. V gave up 6 bases and J gave up 1 base; unmatched junction bases: 7. CDR3 length: 15 amino acids. This CDR3 reads CASRDLGQGSYEQYF. CDR3 coding DNA: TGCGCCAGCAGAGATCTAGGACAGGGGTCCTACGAGCAGTACTTC.

The rearrangement links TRBV4-1 to TRBJ2-7; TRBD2 agrees at 10 bases. Germline CDR1 is MGHRA and CDR2 is YSYEKL. With 1 base clipped from V and 5 bases from J, the junction kept 11 bases outside the gene matches. CDR3 size: 17 residues. The CDR3 DNA is TGCGCCAGCAGCCAAGGGGCCCCGGCTAGCGGGAGCCACGAGCAGTACTTC. Protein sequence: CASSQGAPASGSHEQYF.

This chain joins TRBV28 and TRBJ1-2; the match to TRBD1 covers 7 bases. The V gene's germline CDR1 is MDHEN and CDR2 SYDVKM. V trimming: 3 bases; J trimming: 4 bases; junction bases outside the gene matches: 2. The CDR3 is 13 residues long. The CDR3 is CASSLTGSYGYTF. The CDR3 nucleotides are TGTGCCAGCAGTTTGACAGGGAGCTATGGCTACACCTTC.

V and J are TRBV25-1 and TRBJ2-5, with 10 bases aligning to TRBD2. This CDR3 region has 16 residues. Germline lookup yields CDR1 MGHDK and CDR2 SYGVNS. Trimming cost V 6 bases and J 2 bases; bases outside gene matches: 9. The chain's CDR3 is CASRPSASGGQETQYF. The CDR3 coding sequence is TGTGCCAGCAGGCCAAGCGCTAGCGGGGGTCAAGAGACCCAGTACTTC.

The gene calls are TRBV10-3 and TRBJ1-5, with 7 bases that match TRBD1. Germline V gene sequence: CDR1 ENHRY, CDR2 SYGVKD. The J segment lost 3 bases and the V segment lost 2 bases, leaving 4 bases of the junction unmatched. The CDR3 has 15 residues. CDR3 in DNA: TGTGCCATCAGTGAGGGAGGGGGCCTCAATCAGCCCCAGCATTTT. Protein product: CAISEGGGLNQPQHF.

Details on this clone: This same CDR3 is encoded by further DNA sequences in the sample. V gene TRBV6-5 combines with J gene TRBJ1-4; D gene ambiguous. There are 14 residues in the CDR3. Germline V CDR1 and CDR2: MNHEY, SVGAGI. The ends were cut back, 2 bases at V and 5 bases at J, with 9 bases in the middle. This chain's CDR3 is CASSYAARNEKLFF. The CDR3 coding sequence is TGTGCCAGCAGTTACGCAGCGCGGAATGAAAAACTGTTTTTT.

The chain carries TRBV7-8 and TRBJ1-1, with TRBD1 as a possible D gene (6 bases). V lost 3 bases and J lost 4, with 12 bases in between. The germline V gene encodes CDR1 SGHVS and CDR2 FQNEAQ. The CDR3 has 14 residues. The CDR3 DNA sequence: TGTGCCAGCAGCTTCGAGGGAGGGGGCACTGAAGCTTTCTTT. Protein: CASSFEGGGTEAFF.

The chain is built from TRBV6-5 and TRBJ2-7; 7 bases agree with TRBD2. V lost 0 bases to trimming and J lost 4 bases; unmatched junction nucleotides: 6. CDR3 length: 15 amino acids. CDR1 and CDR2 from the germline V gene are MNHEY and SVGAGI. Here the CDR3 DNA reads TGTGCCAGCAGTTACTCGAGGGTTAGCGGGTACGAGCAGTACTTC. It is translated as CASSYSRVSGYEQYF.

This chain joins TRBV2 and TRBJ2-7, with 8 bases matching TRBD2. J was trimmed by 0 bases and V by 6 bases; bases with no gene match: 4. The CDR3 is 14 residues long. Germline CDR1 is SNHLY and CDR2 is FYNNEI. In DNA form, the CDR3 reads TGTGCCAGCAGAAGCGGGAGCCCCTCCTACGAGCAGTACTTC. This codes for CASRSGSPSYEQYF.

This chain connects TRBV2 to TRBJ2-5, with 7 bases fitting TRBD2. The DNA end favors TRBJ2-7, so the J call may be wrong. Germline CDR1 and CDR2: SNHLY and FYNNEI. CDR3 length equals 13 residues. The chain's CDR3 is CASSVGLVDEQYF. CDR3 coding DNA: TGTGCCAGCAGTGTCGGACTAGTCGACGAGCAGTACTTC.

J is TRBJ2-1 and V is TRBV5-4; 10 bases agree with TRBD2. V dropped 1 base and J dropped 1; count of bases not matched to a gene: 2. The germline V gene encodes CDR1 SGHNT and CDR2 YYREEE (reference sequence). The CDR3 covers 16 residues. As DNA, the CDR3 is TGTGCCAGCAGCTTGAGTAGCGGGAGGTCCTACAATGAGCAGTTCTTC. Its translation: CASSLSSGRSYNEQFF.

The genes are TRBV7-2 and TRBJ1-5; 7 bases map to TRBD1. The CDR3 sequence is 16 residues long. V was pared by 1 base and J by 3 bases, with 6 bases of the junction left unmatched. The V gene's germline CDR1 is SGHTA and CDR2 FQGNSA. The DNA of the CDR3 is TGTGCCAGCAGCTTAGTTTACAGGGGTCCCAATCAGCCCCAGCATTTT. Residues: CASSLVYRGPNQPQHF. Variable domain in full (rest from reference TRBV7-2 and TRBJ1-5): GAGVSQSPSNKVTEKGKDVELRCDPISGHTALYWYRQSLGQGLEFLIYFQGNSAPDKSGLPSDRFSAERTGGSVSTLTIQRTQQEDSAVYLCASSLVYRGPNQPQHFGDGTRLSIL.

The J gene is TRBJ1-4, the V gene TRBV28, with 7 bases lining up with TRBD1. Trimming at V came to 2 bases and at J to 8 bases, leaving 5 bases not matched to a gene. This CDR3 has 14 residues. CDR1 and CDR2 (germline): MDHEN, SYDVKM. In DNA, the CDR3 is TGTGCCAGCAGTTTACTGACAGGGCGGGAAAAACTGTTTTTT. Amino acids: CASSLLTGREKLFF.

This chain links TRBV29-1 with TRBJ1-6; TRBD1 is a possible D gene (5 bases). CDR1 is SQVTM, CDR2 ANQGSEA, per germline. Trimming cost V 0 bases and J 7 bases, with 7 bases left between them. This CDR3 contains 13 residues. CDR3 loop: CSVEEGRNSPLHF. CDR3 DNA: TGCAGCGTTGAAGAGGGGCGAAATTCACCCCTCCACTTT.

The genes are TRBV9 and TRBJ1-5; no clear D. Germline CDR1 is SGDLS and CDR2 is YYNGEE. This CDR3 has 14 amino acids. The V end lost 0 bases, the J end lost 4 bases, and 8 bases lay between the germline ends. CDR3 sequence (DNA): TGTGCCAGCAGCGTAGCCCCCAGAAATCAGCCCCAGCATTTT. It translates to CASSVAPRNQPQHF. Full variable domain (outside the CDR3, taken from reference TRBV9 and TRBJ1-5): DSGVTQTPKHLITATGQRVTLRCSPRSGDLSVYWYQQSLDQGLQFLIQYYNGEERAKGNILERFSAQQFPDLHSELNLSSLELGDSALYFCASSVAPRNQPQHFGDGTRLSIL.

The chain employs TRBV7-9 and TRBJ1-4; weak D call: TRBD1 (6 bases). This CDR3 contains 12 residues. CDR1 and CDR2 (germline): SEHNR, FQNEAQ (reference sequence). Trimming removed 5 bases at V and 13 bases at J, with 14 bases between. CDR3 in amino acids: CASSGRGRGLFF. The CDR3 DNA sequence: TGTGCCAGCAGCGGAAGGGGGAGAGGACTGTTTTTT.

V gene TRBV7-9 combines with J gene TRBJ1-2; the D gene is possibly TRBD1 (6 bases). Trimming removed 5 bases from V and 4 bases from J, with 20 bases in between. This CDR3 has 16 amino acids. The germline gives CDR1 SEHNR, CDR2 FQNEAQ (reference sequence). CDR3 in amino acids: CASSRGGSPALYGYTF. CDR3 DNA: TGTGCCAGCAGCCGAGGGGGTTCCCCGGCCCTCTATGGCTACACCTTC. The full variable domain, with the rest looked up from reference TRBV7-9 and TRBJ1-2, is DTGVSQNPRHKITKRGQNVTFRCDPISEHNRLYWYRQTLGQGPEFLTYFQNEAQLEKSRLLSDRFSAERPKGSFSTLEIQRTEQGDSAMYLCASSRGGSPALYGYTFGSGTRLTVV.

The rearrangement joins TRBV10-3 to TRBJ2-1; D unclear. The CDR3 totals 11 residues. V lost 2 bases to trimming and J lost 7 bases, with 3 bases between them. Germline V gene data show CDR1 as ENHRY and CDR2 as SYGVKD. CDR3 sequence (DNA): TGTGCCATCAGTGAGACAAATGAGCAGTTCTTC. This gives the protein CAISETNEQFF.

The genes are TRBV9 and TRBJ2-6; D might be TRBD1 (5 bases). This CDR3 is 16 amino acids long. Germline values: CDR1 SGDLS, CDR2 YYNGEE. The ends were cut back, 1 base at V and 1 base at J, with 9 bases in the middle. The CDR3 sequence is CASSVSSGSGANVLTF. Here the CDR3 DNA reads TGTGCCAGCAGCGTATCATCAGGGTCTGGGGCCAACGTCCTGACTTTC.